These T cell receptor beta chains were read from a single sample in a study of cytomegalovirus exposure and HLA in healthy donors. Data came from immunoSEQ multiplex PCR; TCRdb stores just in-frame clones and leaves some out. The sample yields about 150,000 clones, over 65% seen once. Sequencing was carried out using PBMCs. Receptor source: a man aged 35 to 55 in good health and CMV-seropositive. Each CDR3 is given with its conserved first and last residue. The D gene is left open where the match is weak.

D gene	J gene	V gene	CDR3 DNA	CDR3 protein
-	TRBJ2-2	TRBV5-5	TGTGCCAGCAGGCAGCTAGGTGGGGAGCTGTTTTTT	CASRQLGGELFF
-	TRBJ2-3	TRBV10-3	TGTGCCATCAGTGGATCTAGCCTGAGCACAGATACGCAGTATTTT	CAISGSSLSTDTQYF
-	TRBJ2-7	TRBV30	TGTGCCTGGAGTCGGGACTCGTATCTCGAGCAGTACTTC	CAWSRDSYLEQYF
-	TRBJ2-1	TRBV11-3	TGTGCCAGCAGCTTGGGCACAGGGTGGGTAGATGAGCAGTTCTTC	CASSLGTGWVDEQFF
TRBD1	TRBJ1-2	TRBV9	TGTGCCAGCAGCCCGCCGACAGGGGGCAGGGGCTACACCTTC	CASSPPTGGRGYTF
-	TRBJ2-1	TRBV7-3	TGTGCCAGCAGCTTAGAACTAGATCATGAGCAGTTCTTC	CASSLELDHEQFF
-	TRBJ1-1	TRBV5-1	TGTGCCAGCAGCTTCGGGACAAGGGGTGAAGCTTTCTTT	CASSFGTRGEAFF
-	TRBJ1-2	TRBV15	TGTGCCACCGCCCCCCGCGGGGCCTACGGTAGCTACACCTTC	CATAPRGAYGSYTF
-	TRBJ2-2	TRBV6-1	TGTGCCAGCAGCGCAGGGGCCTACACCGGGGAGCTGTTTTTT	CASSAGAYTGELFF
-	TRBJ2-2	TRBV7-3	TGTGCCAGCAGCTTCATCAGCGGCAACACCGGGGAGCTGTTTTTT	CASSFISGNTGELFF
-	TRBJ2-3	TRBV6-5	TGTGCCAGCAGTAAACTAGATACGCAGTATTTT	CASSKLDTQYF
TRBD1	TRBJ2-7	TRBV7-2	TGTGCCAGCAGCTTATTAGGGACAGGCTACGAGCAGTACTTC	CASSLLGTGYEQYF
TRBD2	TRBJ2-7	TRBV19	TGTGCCAGTAGTAAGCGGGGGTCGAGCTCGGGGCAGTACTTC	CASSKRGSSSGQYF
TRBD1	TRBJ1-5	TRBV28	TGTGCCAGCAGTGGGACAGGGGTAGACAATCAGCCCCAGCATTTT	CASSGTGVDNQPQHF
TRBD2	TRBJ2-7	TRBV28	TGTGCCAGCAGTTTCATTCGGGCGGGAGGCCTATCCTACGAGCAGTACTTC	CASSFIRAGGLSYEQYF
-	TRBJ2-1	TRBV7-2	TGTGCCGGGCTCCCTAGCGCCTACAATGAGCAGTTCTTC	CAGLPSAYNEQFF
TRBD1	TRBJ1-1	TRBV29-1	TGCAGCGTCGGCCGACAGGGGAACGCTGAAGCTTTCTTT	CSVGRQGNAEAFF
TRBD1	TRBJ2-7	TRBV4-1	TGCGCCAGCAGCCGGATGATACAGGGGGCGAGCTACGAGCAGTACTTC	CASSRMIQGASYEQYF
TRBD2	TRBJ2-1	TRBV12-5	TGTGCTAGTGGTTTGGTTTCTAAAGCCGACCAAGCCGGGACTAGCGGGAGCTCCTACAATGAGCAGTTCTTC	CASGLVSKADQAGTSGSSYNEQFF
-	TRBJ2-7	TRBV11-2	TGTGCCAGCAGCTTAGATCGTAGCTACGAGCAGTACTTC	CASSLDRSYEQYF
TRBD1	TRBJ2-1	TRBV6-5	TGTGCCAGCAGTTACTCGGGACAGGGGTTCGATGAGCAGTTCTTC	CASSYSGQGFDEQFF
TRBD1	TRBJ1-4	TRBV2	TGTGCCAGCAGTGATCAGGAGGGACAGACAAATGAAAAACTGTTTTTT	CASSDQEGQTNEKLFF
TRBD1	TRBJ1-1	TRBV6-1	TGTGCCAGCAGCGGGACAGGGATGAACACTGAAGCTTTCTTT	CASSGTGMNTEAFF